The clone carrying this T cell receptor (beta chain) was counted only a few times. No antigen is known for it. The sample originates from a study of early T cells in non-severe SARS-CoV-2 infection. The overall study: Whole-blood bulk RNA, unsorted, was sequenced, and chains were unpaired. Overall study results and limits: The VDJdb matching leaned toward anti-spike CD8 responses and overlooked private and CD4 specificities.

Attached unique molecular identifiers marked individual cDNA molecules. TCRdb recomputed calls from the 5' RACE reads with MiXCR, one row per CDR3 protein. This table has 80,000 to 95,000 distinct CDR3 sequences, around 12% appearing once. The sequence derives from an adult who was a healthcare worker with PCR-confirmed SARS-CoV-2 infection or an uninfected control (not recorded which). Material for sequencing was whole blood.

The CDR3 sequence: CAISPDRDNTGELFF. The CDR3 DNA sequence: TGTGCCATCAGCCCGGACAGGGATAACACCGGGGAGCTGTTTTTT. This chain joins TRBV10-3 and TRBJ2-2; 8 bases are shared with TRBD1. This CDR3 contains 15 residues. Trimming at V came to 6 bases and at J to 2 bases, leaving 5 bases not matched to a gene. The germline V gene encodes CDR1 ENHRY and CDR2 SYGVKD.